The 11 T cell receptor beta chains listed next were all sequenced from one sample in a study of T cell responses to AZD1222 COVID-19 vaccine. Profiling relied on immunoSEQ multiplex PCR, and the TCRdb table lists in-frame clones only, not all of them. The table shows around 140,000 clones, with approximately 85% occurring only once. The source was peripheral blood, collected on day 0 of AZD1222 vaccination. The source of these receptors is an adult in good health.

The chain has TRBV15 and TRBJ1-5, with D possibly being TRBD1 (6 bases). This CDR3 has 14 residues. Germline CDR1 LNHNV, CDR2 YYDKDF (reference sequence). V gave up 3 bases and J gave up 4 bases, with 10 bases separating them. In DNA, the CDR3 is TGTGCCACCAGCAGGGGGGGGCCAAATCAGCCCCAGCATTTT. This sequence encodes CATSRGGPNQPQHF. Together with reference TRBV15 and TRBJ1-5, the CDR3 gives the full variable domain: DAMVIQNPRYQVTQFGKPVTLSCSQTLNHNVMYWYQQKSSQAPKLLFHYYDKDFNNEADTPDNFQSRRPNTSFCFLDIRSPGLGDTAMYLCATSRGGPNQPQHFGDGTRLSIL.

This rearrangement joins TRBV18 to TRBJ1-4; D not resolved. V was shortened by 4 bases and J by 1 base, with 10 bases between the two germline ends. The CDR3 covers 15 residues. Germline V gene lookup returns CDR1 KGHSH and CDR2 LQKENI. In DNA form, the CDR3 reads TGTGCCAGCTCACGTTTACGCCAAACTAATGAAAAACTGTTTTTT. Translating it yields CASSRLRQTNEKLFF.

Of note for this clone: Distinct nucleotide sequences in the sample also encode this CDR3. J is TRBJ2-3 and V is TRBV12-3 or TRBV12-4, with D unclear. V was clipped by 6 bases and J by 5 bases, with 6 bases between them. This CDR3 contains 11 residues. CDR3 in DNA: TGTGCCAGCAGGTTGGGAGATACGCAGTATTTT. Translated: CASRLGDTQYF.

The rearrangement links TRBV30 to TRBJ2-3; 11 bases are shared with TRBD2. The trim removed 3 bases at V and 8 bases at J, leaving 4 bases unmatched. This CDR3 comprises 13 residues. The germline CDR1 and CDR2 sequences are GTSNPN and SVGIG (reference sequence). The CDR3 loop is CAWSNLAGGTQYF. In DNA, the CDR3 is TGTGCCTGGAGCAACCTAGCGGGAGGTACGCAGTATTTT.

This chain uses TRBV6-5 with TRBJ1-2, with D uncertain. CDR3 length equals 12 residues. Deletions cut 5 bases from V and 7 bases from J, with 11 bases between. Germline assignment: CDR1 MNHEY and CDR2 SVGAGI. The CDR3 here is CASSPRAGGYTF. CDR3 DNA sequence: TGTGCCAGCAGTCCCCGGGCAGGTGGCTACACCTTC.

The chain couples TRBV28 to TRBJ1-5, with D possibly matching TRBD1 (6 bases). The length of the CDR3 is 13 residues. CDR1 is MDHEN, CDR2 SYDVKM, per germline. The V end was cut by 6 bases, the J end by 6 bases, with 12 bases between. The CDR3 nucleotides are TGTGCCAGCAGCCCTAACAGGGTTCAGCCCCAGCATTTT. It yields the protein CASSPNRVQPQHF.

This chain links TRBV20-1 with TRBJ1-5; D gene unclear. The CDR3 spans 14 residues. V was cut by 3 bases and J by 7 bases, with 16 bases left in between. Germline loops: CDR1 DFQATT, CDR2 SNEGSKA (reference sequence). The CDR3 is CSASLGRLLQPQHF. The CDR3 DNA follows: TGCAGTGCTAGTTTAGGCAGACTCTTGCAGCCCCAGCATTTT.

The chain uses TRBV19 and TRBJ2-1; the match to TRBD2 covers 8 bases. CDR3 size: 12 residues. Germline V gives CDR1 LNHDA, CDR2 SQIVND (reference sequence). The junction had 2 bases not matched to a gene; V was cut back by 5 bases and J by 8 bases. As DNA, the CDR3 is TGTGCCAGTAGTGGGACTAGGGATGAGCAGTTCTTC. It translates to CASSGTRDEQFF.

The chain couples TRBV2 to TRBJ2-5, with TRBD2 matching 8 bases. V lost 4 bases and J lost 4; bases outside the gene matches: 8. In germline, CDR1 is SNHLY, CDR2 FYNNEI. The CDR3 length is 15 residues. CDR3 loop: CASSGEAGETETQYF. The CDR3 DNA follows: TGTGCCAGCAGTGGTGAAGCGGGGGAAACAGAGACCCAGTACTTC.

CDR3: CASRSPLHPEQFF. The CDR3 nucleotides read TGTGCCAGCAGGTCGCCGCTCCACCCTGAGCAGTTCTTC. The chain couples TRBV9 to TRBJ2-1; D is undetermined. Germline V gene sequence: CDR1 SGDLS, CDR2 YYNGEE. The CDR3 runs 13 residues. Trimming stripped 5 bases from V and 9 bases from J, with 15 bases between.

This clone has just a few counts. The gene calls are TRBV27 and TRBJ1-4, with D perhaps matching TRBD1 (5 bases). CDR1 and CDR2 from the germline V gene are MNHEY and SMNVEV (reference sequence). Trimming removed 3 bases from V and 4 bases from J, with 18 bases in between. The CDR3 has 17 residues. The CDR3 region is CASSFLGGGAGNEKLFF. CDR3 DNA sequence: TGTGCCAGCAGTTTCCTAGGAGGAGGGGCGGGTAATGAAAAACTGTTTTTT.